This is a list of T cell receptor beta chains from one sample in a study of cytomegalovirus exposure and HLA in healthy donors. Produced via immunoSEQ multiplex PCR; TCRdb's table is partial and in-frame only. The sample includes approximately 72,000 clones, more than 75% of them seen just once. Sample: PBMCs. The origin of the receptors is a man between 18 and 29 years old in good health and CMV-seronegative. The CDR3 runs from the conserved cysteine through the conserved F or W. A D gene is named only where the DNA matches it firmly. For some rows the clone size is stated as once, few or many, or as a class when expanded; others skip it.

abundance,d_gene,v_gene,j_gene,CDR3nt,CDR3aa
-,-,TRBV6-5,TRBJ1-2,TGTGCCAGCACTACGCCCGGGGACTATGGCTACACCTTC,CASTTPGDYGYTF
few,-,TRBV27,TRBJ2-7,TGTGCCAGCAGTTTATTTTCAGGCCACGAGCAGTACTTC,CASSLFSGHEQYF
-,-,TRBV4-1,TRBJ2-1,TGCGCCAGCAGCCAAATAAGCGGGTTATACAATGAGCAGTTCTTC,CASSQISGLYNEQFF
-,-,TRBV28,TRBJ2-7,TGTGCCAGCAGTTTATTCAGGGAGCAGTACTTC,CASSLFREQYF
once,TRBD1,TRBV29-1,TRBJ2-2,TGCAGCGTTGAAGGACCTCAGGGGGCGAACACCGGGGAGCTGTTTTTT,CSVEGPQGANTGELFF
-,-,TRBV27,TRBJ2-7,TGTGCCAGCAGCCGTTCGCGGACACACGAGCAGTACTTC,CASSRSRTHEQYF
once,-,TRBV5-6,TRBJ2-7,TGTGCCAGCAACTACAGGGATCTCCCGGCAGCCGAGCAGTACTTC,CASNYRDLPAAEQYF
-,-,TRBV5-1,TRBJ2-7,TGCGCCAGCTTTGGGCTGGACAGCCCCTACGAGCAGTACTTC,CASFGLDSPYEQYF
-,-,TRBV19,TRBJ1-2,TGTGCCAGTACTCTCCGGGACATCCGCCCTGGCTACACCTTC,CASTLRDIRPGYTF
-,TRBD1,TRBV7-8,TRBJ2-2,TGTGCCAGCAGCCTAAGGGACAGGGTGAACACCGGGGAGCTGTTTTTT,CASSLRDRVNTGELFF
-,-,TRBV1,TRBJ2-3,TGCACCAGCAGCCAAGATCAAGTTGTAGGCACAGATACGCAGTATTTT,CTSSQDQVVGTDTQYF
-,TRBD1,TRBV4-2,TRBJ2-2,TGTGCCAGCAGCCAAGGGGAACAGGGGGGTTGGGGCGGGGAGCTGTTTTTT,CASSQGEQGGWGGELFF
-,TRBD1,TRBV9,TRBJ2-7,TGTGCCAGCAGCGCCGGAGGGACAGGGGTTTACGAGCAGTACTTC,CASSAGGTGVYEQYF
-,TRBD1,TRBV19,TRBJ1-2,TGTGCCAGTCTAGGAGGCGCAGGGGGTACCAACTATGGCTACACCTTC,CASLGGAGGTNYGYTF
-,TRBD1,TRBV10-1,TRBJ2-5,TGCGCCAGCAGTGAGTCGACAGGGGCGAGCACCCAGTACTTC,CASSESTGASTQYF
-,-,TRBV7-2,TRBJ2-7,TGTGCCAGCAGCTTAAGACCAACTAGTCGAGGCTACGAGCAGTACTTC,CASSLRPTSRGYEQYF
-,TRBD1,TRBV30,TRBJ2-1,TGTGCCTGGAAAACCGGGACAGGGGGTATTGAGCAGTTCTTC,CAWKTGTGGIEQFF
-,-,TRBV27,TRBJ2-7,TGTGCCAGCAGTTTGTCAGGGTCCTACGAGCAGTACTTC,CASSLSGSYEQYF
-,-,TRBV6-5,TRBJ1-5,TGTGCCAGTCATGGGGGGGGGCCCCAGCATTTT,CASHGGGPQHF
-,TRBD2,TRBV9,TRBJ2-7,TGTGCCAGCAGCCGTGGGTCTAGCGGGGGGTCCTACGAGCAGTACTTC,CASSRGSSGGSYEQYF